The following is a TCR beta chain sequence with its context. Its specificity is not known. V lost 0 bases and J 15 bases, leaving 13 bases between the germline ends. In germline, CDR1 is SGHRS, CDR2 YFSETQ. This CDR3 has 12 residues. This specimen belongs to a study of cytomegalovirus exposure and HLA in healthy donors. Turning to the study itself: The study's early data release held about 77 million unique TCRs from HLA-typed donors. Whole-study findings and limits: The authors excluded some V segments, including TRBV6-2 and TRBV6-3, as indistinguishable. Evidence from a later analysis indicated that most CMV-associated TCR beta chains looked HLA-restricted. Reports showed the classifier diagnosing cytomegalovirus status with high specificity and sensitivity.

With 60 Vbeta and 13 Jbeta primers, the PCR was carried out. Sequenced by immunoSEQ multiplex PCR; TCRdb stores in-frame clones only, minus some. This sample carries tens of thousands of clones, with approximately 16% going to the ten biggest clones. The sequence came from a boy between 10 and 17 years old in good health and CMV-seronegative. Sequencing was carried out using PBMCs. This chain joins TRBV5-1 and TRBJ2-1, with D possibly TRBD1 on 5 matching bases. CDR3 region: CASSLEGQVGFF. The DNA of the CDR3 is TGCGCCAGCAGCTTGGAGGGGCAGGTGGGGTTCTTC.